The TCR beta chain described here comes from a study of Ad26.COV2.S vaccination and SARS-CoV-2 variants. Whole-study context: The donor belonged to the COV1001 Ad26.COV2.S trial arm. Doses of Ad26.COV2.S were injected into muscle once or twice, 56 days apart.

The table came from immunoSEQ multiplex PCR; TCRdb's copy has only in-frame clones and leaves some out. Among roughly 320,000 clones listed, 85% to 90% were seen once. Indicated treatment: about 20 received Ad26.COV2.S at low or high dose, single or two shots; five or six received placebo; per-sample allocation not given. Each sample was drawn 63 days after the first injection (of vaccine or placebo). Adults aged 18-55 years in Boston included the donor. An Ad26 vector carrying the Wuhan-strain SARS-CoV-2 spike served as the vaccine. V was clipped by 3 bases and J by 6 bases, with 15 bases between them. The CDR3 runs to 15 residues. Germline V lookup: CDR1 LNHDA, CDR2 SQIVND (reference sequence).

This TCR derives from a person between 18 and 60 years old who received the Ad26.COV2.S COVID-19 vaccine or a placebo. The rearrangement links TRBV19 to TRBJ1-5; D perhaps matches TRBD1 (5 bases). The sequenced sample was peripheral blood, obtained in a trial of Ad26.COV2.S vaccine versus placebo. The CDR3 DNA sequence: TGTGCCAGTAGTATCTCCGGGACCCGGGTTCAGCCCCAGCATTTT. Translating it yields CASSISGTRVQPQHF.